This T cell receptor (beta chain) was identified during a study of cytomegalovirus exposure and HLA in healthy donors. Turning to this clone: Its antigen is not known.

V was clipped by 3 bases and J by 2 bases, with 2 bases between them. Per germline, CDR1 WSHSY and CDR2 SAAADI. The CDR3 runs to 11 residues. Study results and caveats: Roughly even sequencing depth across donors was the assumption behind the presence/absence analyses. CMV serostatus was the sole immune exposure information available. A few V segments could not be told apart, such as TRBV6-2 and TRBV6-3, and were left out.

Primers: 60 Vbeta forward and 13 Jbeta reverse. Only in-frame clones appear in the TCRdb table, and some are missing; sequencing was by immunoSEQ multiplex PCR. The table includes roughly 150,000 clones, roughly 75% detected once. Sequencing input: PBMCs. V is TRBV10-2 and J is TRBJ2-7; unclear D gene. This TCR came from a female donor in good health and CMV-seronegative. Written as DNA, the CDR3 is TGCGCCAGCAGTGACACCTACGAGCAGTACTTC. Amino acids: CASSDTYEQYF.